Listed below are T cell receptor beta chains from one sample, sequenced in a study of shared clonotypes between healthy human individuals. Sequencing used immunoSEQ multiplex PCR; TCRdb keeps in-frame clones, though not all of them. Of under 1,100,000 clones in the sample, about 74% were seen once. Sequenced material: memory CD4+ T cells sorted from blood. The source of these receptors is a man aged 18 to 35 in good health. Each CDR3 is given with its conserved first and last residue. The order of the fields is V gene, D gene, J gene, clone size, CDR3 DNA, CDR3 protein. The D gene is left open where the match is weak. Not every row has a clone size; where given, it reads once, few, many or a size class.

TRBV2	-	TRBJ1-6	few	TGTGCCAGCTCCAGGACACCCCGGGAACCCCTCCACTTT	CASSRTPREPLHF
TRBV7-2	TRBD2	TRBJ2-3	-	TGTGCCAGCAGCAAAGGACTAGCGGTGCGGGATACGCAGTATTTT	CASSKGLAVRDTQYF
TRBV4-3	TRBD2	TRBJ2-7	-	TGCGCCAGCAGCCAGGCGATAGCGGGAAACGAGCAGTACTTC	CASSQAIAGNEQYF
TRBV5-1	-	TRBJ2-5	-	TGCGCCCCCAGCTCCGGGCAGCAAGAGACCCAGTACTTC	CAPSSGQQETQYF
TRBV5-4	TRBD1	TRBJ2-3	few	TGTGCCGCTCAGGGGGAGCCTGGGACAGATACGCAGTATTTT	CAAQGEPGTDTQYF
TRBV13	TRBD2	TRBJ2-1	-	TGTGCCAGCAGCACACACCAACTAGCGGGGGGCCCCTCCTACAATGAGCAGTTCTTC	CASSTHQLAGGPSYNEQFF
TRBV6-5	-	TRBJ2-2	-	TGTGCCAGCAGCAAAGCCCCCGGGGAGCTGTTTTTT	CASSKAPGELFF
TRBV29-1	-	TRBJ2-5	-	TGCAGCGTTGACGGGTCGGCAGGGGAAGAGACCCAGTACTTC	CSVDGSAGEETQYF
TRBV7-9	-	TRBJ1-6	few	TGTGCCAGCAGCCCTCAGTTCGGGGGTTCACCCCTCCACTTT	CASSPQFGGSPLHF
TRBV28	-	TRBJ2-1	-	TGTGCCAGCAGTTCCCTACAGGGCTTCTCCTACAATGAGCAGTTCTTC	CASSSLQGFSYNEQFF
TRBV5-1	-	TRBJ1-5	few	TGCGCCAGCAGCTATGCTCCAGGGAATAGCAATCAGCCCCAGCATTTT	CASSYAPGNSNQPQHF
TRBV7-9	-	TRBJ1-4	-	TGTGCCAGCAGCTTAGCGATGGAAACTAATGAAAAACTGTTTTTT	CASSLAMETNEKLFF
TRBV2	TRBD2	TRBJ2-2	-	TGTGCCAGCACTAGCGGGGTAACGAACACCGGGGAGCTGTTTTTT	CASTSGVTNTGELFF
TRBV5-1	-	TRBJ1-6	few	TGCGCCAGCAGCTCTACGTACAGGAGTGGTGATTCACCCCTCCACTTT	CASSSTYRSGDSPLHF
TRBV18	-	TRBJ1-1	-	TGTGCCAGCTCGCGGGACAAGAACACTGAAGCTTTCTTT	CASSRDKNTEAFF
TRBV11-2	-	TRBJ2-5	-	TGTGCCAGCAGCTTAGAAGGTTTGCAAAAAGAGACCCAGTACTTC	CASSLEGLQKETQYF
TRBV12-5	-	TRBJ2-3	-	TGTGCTAGTGGTCGCCCGACTAGGGGACTCACAGATACGCAGTATTTT	CASGRPTRGLTDTQYF
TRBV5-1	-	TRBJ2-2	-	TGCGCCAGCAGCGCACAGGGTGGGTTCACCGGGGAGCTGTTTTTT	CASSAQGGFTGELFF
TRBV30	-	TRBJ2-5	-	TGTGCCTGGAGTATCTTTGGGGGGGCCAAAGAGACCCAGTACTTC	CAWSIFGGAKETQYF
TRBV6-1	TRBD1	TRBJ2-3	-	TGTGCCAGCAATGGACAGGGGAGATCAGATACGCAGTATTTT	CASNGQGRSDTQYF
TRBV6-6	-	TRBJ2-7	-	TGTGCCAGCACCCCGGGGGGACAGAACTACGAGCAGTACTTC	CASTPGGQNYEQYF
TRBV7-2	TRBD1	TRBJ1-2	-	TGTGCCAGCAGCTTGTTCCCGACAGGGGAGAGCTATGGCTACACCTTC	CASSLFPTGESYGYTF
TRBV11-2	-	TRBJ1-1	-	TGTGCCAGCAGCTTAAGCCCAGGGGTCACTGAAGCTTTCTTT	CASSLSPGVTEAFF
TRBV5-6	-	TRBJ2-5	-	TGTGCCAGCAGCTTAACCAGGGGGGGAGAGACCCAGTACTTC	CASSLTRGGETQYF
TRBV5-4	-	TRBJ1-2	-	TGTGCCAGCAGCCCCGATAATAACTATGGCTACACCTTC	CASSPDNNYGYTF
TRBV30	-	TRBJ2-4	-	TGTGCCTGTAGCGGAGGGGCCAAAAACATTCAGTACTTC	CACSGGAKNIQYF
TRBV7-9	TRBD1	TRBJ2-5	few	TGTGCCAGCAGCCACAGGGGTGGTGAAGAGACCCAGTACTTC	CASSHRGGEETQYF
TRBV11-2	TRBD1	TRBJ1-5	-	TGTGCCAGCAGCCGAACCGGACAGGGGGGATATCAGCCCCAGCATTTT	CASSRTGQGGYQPQHF
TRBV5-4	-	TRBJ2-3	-	TGTGCCAGCAGCTTGTTTGGGGCTAGCGGCACAGATACGCAGTATTTT	CASSLFGASGTDTQYF
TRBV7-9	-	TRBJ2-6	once	TGTGCCAGCAGCTCTATTGTGGCCAACGTCCTGACTTTC	CASSSIVANVLTF
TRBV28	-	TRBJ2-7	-	TGTGCCAGCAGTTTATCGTACGGCGGCTACTACGAGCAGTACTTC	CASSLSYGGYYEQYF
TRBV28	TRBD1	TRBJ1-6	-	TGTGCCAGCCAACCGGGGACAGAGTATAATTCACCCCTCCACTTT	CASQPGTEYNSPLHF
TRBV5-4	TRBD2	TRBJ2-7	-	TGTGCCAGCAGCACCGTAGCGGGGGCTTACTACGAGCAGTACTTC	CASSTVAGAYYEQYF
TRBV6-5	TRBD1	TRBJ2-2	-	TGTGCCAGCAGGATCGGACAGGGGACCGGGGAGCTGTTTTTT	CASRIGQGTGELFF
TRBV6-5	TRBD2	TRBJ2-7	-	TGTGCCAGCAGCCGTAGCGGGGGAGCCTACGAGCAGTACTTC	CASSRSGGAYEQYF
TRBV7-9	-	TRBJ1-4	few	TGTGCCAGCAGCAGACGGAATCGGGACCTGGGGGAAAAACTGTTTTTT	CASSRRNRDLGEKLFF
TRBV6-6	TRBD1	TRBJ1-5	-	TGTGCCAGCAGTTATGACAGGGGGCGGAATCAGCCCCAGCATTTT	CASSYDRGRNQPQHF
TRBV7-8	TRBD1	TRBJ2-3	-	TGTGCCAGCAGCTTAGGGACAGGGTCCACAGATACGCAGTATTTT	CASSLGTGSTDTQYF
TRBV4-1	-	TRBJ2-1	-	TGCGCCAGCAGCCAAGGACTAGTAAGAGGTGAGCAGTTCTTC	CASSQGLVRGEQFF
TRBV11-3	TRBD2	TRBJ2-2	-	TGTGCCAGCAGCTCCCATGGCGGGGGTTCGGCCGGGGAGCTGTTTTTT	CASSSHGGGSAGELFF
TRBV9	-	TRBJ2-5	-	TGTGCCAGCAGCGTAGATCTATTTCAAGAGACCCAGTACTTC	CASSVDLFQETQYF
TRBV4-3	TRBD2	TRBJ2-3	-	TGCGCCAGCAGCCAAGGGACTAGCGGGAGCACAGATACGCAGTATTTT	CASSQGTSGSTDTQYF
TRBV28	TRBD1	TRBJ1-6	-	TGTGCCAGCAGTTTAGGGGACAGGGGATCTTCACCCCTCCACTTT	CASSLGDRGSSPLHF
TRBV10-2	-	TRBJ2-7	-	TGCGCCAGTATGGGGGACTACGAGCAGTACTTC	CASMGDYEQYF
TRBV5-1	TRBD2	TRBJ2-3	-	TGCGCCAGCAGCCCCGGGGGGGTTGGAGATACGCAGTATTTT	CASSPGGVGDTQYF
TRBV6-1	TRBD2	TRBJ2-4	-	TGTGCCAGCAGTGTAGGGGAGGGGTGGGACGCCAAAAACATTCAGTACTTC	CASSVGEGWDAKNIQYF
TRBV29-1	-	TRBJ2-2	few	TGCAGCGTTGAAGGTCCTACCGGGGAGCTGTTTTTT	CSVEGPTGELFF
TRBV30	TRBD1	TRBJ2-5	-	TGTGCCTGGAGTATAGGAGCAGGGGGAAGCGAGACCCAGTACTTC	CAWSIGAGGSETQYF
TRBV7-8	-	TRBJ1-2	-	TGTGCCAGCAGCCCCCAGGGCAACTATGGCTACACCTTC	CASSPQGNYGYTF
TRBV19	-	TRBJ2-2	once	TGTGCCAGTAGTATAGGCAGGGCTGGGGACTTGGCCGGGGAGCTGTTTTTT	CASSIGRAGDLAGELFF
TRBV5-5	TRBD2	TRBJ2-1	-	TGTGCCAGCAGCCAAAGCGGGAGGGCCACTAATGAGCAGTTCTTC	CASSQSGRATNEQFF
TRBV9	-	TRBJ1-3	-	TGTGCCAGCAGCCCCAAAGTTCTGGGAAACACCATATATTTT	CASSPKVLGNTIYF
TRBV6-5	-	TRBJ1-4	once	TGTGCCAGCAGTTACTCGCAGGGAGGGGAAGAAAAACTGTTTTTT	CASSYSQGGEEKLFF